These 24 T cell receptor beta chains share one sample of origin, sequenced in a study of OX40 agonist ivuxolimab in advanced cancers. The method was immunoSEQ multiplex PCR; TCRdb's version includes in-frame clones alone and lacks a portion of them. The sample consists of tens of thousands of clones, 84% of them appearing once. Sequenced material: CD4+ or CD8+ T cells sorted from blood, taken in a trial of the OX40 agonist ivuxolimab. Receptor source: an adult with an advanced solid tumor such as melanoma, head and neck, liver or kidney cancer.

The V call is TRBV7-9, the J call TRBJ1-2; D is possibly TRBD1 (6 bases). The V end was cut by 6 bases, the J end by 0 bases, with 17 bases between. The germline CDR1 and CDR2 sequences are SEHNR and FQNEAQ (reference sequence). The CDR3 loop spans 16 amino acids. CDR3 amino acids: CASSSGQSKANYGYTF. CDR3 nucleotide sequence: TGTGCCAGCAGTTCAGGACAGAGTAAAGCTAACTATGGCTACACCTTC.

The V call is TRBV6-1, the J call TRBJ1-1; 7 bases are shared with TRBD1. V shed 2 bases and J 4 bases; nucleotides not matched to a gene: 7. The germline V gene has CDR1 MNHNS and CDR2 SASEGT. This CDR3 is 15 amino acids long. CDR3 region: CASSETGQWGTEAFF. The CDR3 DNA reads as TGTGCCAGCAGTGAAACGGGACAGTGGGGCACTGAAGCTTTCTTT.

The CDR3 region is CASSLTGVIFQETQYF. CDR3 in DNA: TGTGCCAGCAGCTTGACAGGGGTTATCTTCCAAGAGACCCAGTACTTC. V and J are TRBV5-6 and TRBJ2-5; 7 positions match TRBD1. The CDR3 is 16 residues long. J gave up 1 base and V 1 base, and 7 bases lay outside the gene matches. CDR1 is SGHDT and CDR2 is YYEEEE in the germline V gene.

This clone was counted a single time. The chain carries TRBV29-1 and TRBJ2-7; 7 bases match TRBD1. J lost 0 bases, V lost 6 bases, and 2 bases had no gene match. Germline CDR1 is SQVTM and CDR2 is ANQGSEA. This CDR3 has 12 amino acids. CDR3 nucleotide sequence: TGCAGCGTAACAGGGGCCTCCTACGAGCAGTACTTC. This translates into CSVTGASYEQYF.

This clone has a handful of counts. The chain links TRBV2 to TRBJ1-2; 8 bases fit TRBD1. This CDR3 is built from 15 residues. CDR1 and CDR2 from the germline V gene are SNHLY and FYNNEI. V dropped 10 bases and J dropped 4; count of bases not matched to a gene: 14. This CDR3 is CAIPQGDRGSYGYTF. Here the CDR3 DNA reads TGTGCCATCCCTCAGGGAGACAGGGGCTCCTATGGCTACACCTTC.

Only a few counts were recorded for this clone. The V and J genes are TRBV14 and TRBJ2-7; a weak D match, TRBD1 (5 bases). V was pared by 3 bases and J by 5 bases, with 14 bases between. Germline-derived CDR1 and CDR2 are SGHDN and FVKESK. The CDR3 loop spans 14 amino acids. The CDR3 DNA sequence: TGTGCCAGCAGCCACGGATCTTCAGGGAACGAGCAGTACTTC. Its translation is CASSHGSSGNEQYF.

The genes are TRBV28 and TRBJ1-1; D gene uncertain. The CDR3 has 15 amino acids. Germline loops: CDR1 MDHEN, CDR2 SYDVKM. Deletions cut 5 bases from V and 6 bases from J, with 19 bases between. CDR3 DNA sequence: TGTGCCAGCAGTCGATCTCGTACGGGGTTACCTGAAGCTTTCTTT. Its translation: CASSRSRTGLPEAFF.

This chain joins TRBV11-2 and TRBJ1-2; unclear D gene. Trimming cost V 2 bases and J 3 bases, with 10 bases left between them. The CDR3 totals 14 residues. Germline assignment: CDR1 SGHAT and CDR2 FQNNGV. CDR3 in amino acids: CASSLRVYDYGYTF. Written as DNA, the CDR3 is TGTGCCAGCAGCTTAAGGGTCTATGACTATGGCTACACCTTC.

The chain employs TRBV27 and TRBJ2-5; 8 bases agree with TRBD1. The CDR3 consists of 13 residues. V lost 9 bases to trimming and J lost 4 bases; unmatched junction nucleotides: 7. Germline V lookup: CDR1 MNHEY, CDR2 SMNVEV (reference sequence). The CDR3 is CASQHQGAETQYF. The CDR3 bases are TGTGCCAGTCAACACCAGGGGGCAGAGACCCAGTACTTC.

V usage is TRBV2 and J usage is TRBJ2-5; possibly TRBD1 for D (5 bases). V shed 5 bases and J shed 0 bases, with 10 bases lying between them. CDR3 length: 14 residues. Looked up from germline, CDR1 is SNHLY and CDR2 is FYNNEI. The CDR3 DNA reads as TGTGCCAGCAGTTCCCAGGGTTACCAAGAGACCCAGTACTTC. As protein: CASSSQGYQETQYF. Full variable domain (outside the CDR3, taken from reference TRBV2 and TRBJ2-5): EPEVTQTPSHQVTQMGQEVILRCVPISNHLYFYWYRQILGQKVEFLVSFYNNEISEKSEIFDDQFSVERPDGSNFTLKIRSTKLEDSAMYFCASSSQGYQETQYFGPGTRLLVL.

In this sample, this clone turned up once. CDR3 in DNA: TGTGCCAGCAGCGCCTCTGGAAACACCATATATTTT. Encoded protein: CASSASGNTIYF. The rearrangement links TRBV7-9 to TRBJ1-3; D gene ambiguous. V lost 5 bases and J lost 0, with 2 bases in between. The CDR3 has 12 residues. CDR1 is SEHNR, CDR2 FQNEAQ, per germline (reference sequence).

The V call is TRBV2, the J call TRBJ2-7, with D maybe TRBD2 (5 bases). This CDR3 spans 14 amino acids. V lost 5 bases, J lost 4 bases, and 15 bases lay in between. Germline loops: CDR1 SNHLY, CDR2 FYNNEI. The CDR3: CASSQDPRGYEQYF. As DNA, the CDR3 is TGTGCCAGCAGTCAAGACCCGCGCGGGTACGAGCAGTACTTC.

The rearrangement joins TRBV7-3 to TRBJ2-3; D is uncertain. Per germline, CDR1 SGHTA and CDR2 FQGTGA. V lost 0 bases to trimming and J lost 4 bases, with 5 bases between them. This CDR3 spans 13 amino acids. DNA for the CDR3: TGTGCCAGCAGCTTAACCCGGCCAGATACGCAGTATTTT. Its protein product is CASSLTRPDTQYF. The whole variable domain, filled in from reference TRBV7-3 and TRBJ2-3, reads GAGVSQTPSNKVTEKGKYVELRCDPISGHTALYWYRQSLGQGPEFLIYFQGTGAADDSGLPNDRFFAVRPEGSVSTLKIQRTERGDSAVYLCASSLTRPDTQYFGPGTRLTVL.

The chain recombines TRBV27 with TRBJ1-5, with 7 nucleotides matching TRBD1. Germline V gene sequence: CDR1 MNHEY, CDR2 SMNVEV (reference sequence). The length of the CDR3 is 14 residues. With 6 bases clipped from V and 6 bases from J, the junction kept 8 bases outside the gene matches. In nucleotides, the CDR3 is TGTGCCAGCAGCCTATACAGGGGAGGTCAGCCCCAGCATTTT. Translating it yields CASSLYRGGQPQHF.

The chain combines TRBV5-8 with TRBJ1-2; maybe TRBD1 (5 bases). V was cut by 1 base and J by 3 bases, with 10 bases left in between. The CDR3 has 14 amino acids. Germline lookup yields CDR1 SGHTS and CDR2 YDEGEE. The CDR3 spells CASSLTGTDYGYTF. Here the CDR3 DNA reads TGTGCCAGCAGCTTGACCGGGACGGACTATGGCTACACCTTC.

This clone was counted a few times. The identical CDR3 is also encoded by other nucleotide sequences in the sample. The chain recombines TRBV4-2 with TRBJ1-6, with D unresolved. The CDR3 runs to 16 residues. Looked up from germline, CDR1 is LGHNA and CDR2 is YNFKEQ. Trimming stripped 0 bases from V and 0 bases from J, with 6 bases between. The CDR3 sequence is CASSQEGSSYNSPLHF. CDR3 in DNA: TGTGCCAGCAGCCAAGAGGGGAGCTCCTATAATTCACCCCTCCACTTT.

The V and J genes are TRBV18 and TRBJ2-1, with a tentative D call TRBD2 (6 bases). Germline V gene lookup returns CDR1 KGHSH and CDR2 LQKENI. V gave up 2 bases and J gave up 10 bases, with 12 bases separating them. This CDR3 region has 13 residues. The CDR3 sequence: CASSPEEGREQFF. The CDR3 nucleotides read TGTGCCAGCTCACCAGAGGAGGGTCGGGAGCAGTTCTTC.

The gene calls are TRBV14 and TRBJ2-5, with D possibly being TRBD2 (6 bases). Per the germline V gene, CDR1 is SGHDN and CDR2 is FVKESK. This CDR3 comprises 15 residues. Trimming stripped 0 bases from V and 4 bases from J, with 12 bases between. The CDR3 here is CASSQDYGGPETQYF. CDR3 nucleotides: TGTGCCAGCAGCCAAGATTACGGAGGGCCAGAGACCCAGTACTTC.

The table lists this clone with a count of one. The V and J genes are TRBV4-2 and TRBJ2-7; 8 positions agree with TRBD2. The V segment lost 2 bases and the J segment 5 bases; nucleotides outside the gene matches: 11. The length of the CDR3 is 16 residues. Germline CDR1 reads LGHNA; CDR2 reads YNFKEQ. CDR3 amino acids: CASSQRLSGSINEQYF. CDR3 DNA: TGTGCCAGCAGCCAAAGACTGAGCGGGAGTATCAACGAGCAGTACTTC.

The chain couples TRBV29-1 to TRBJ2-3; D may be TRBD1 or TRBD2 (5 bases each). This CDR3 is 11 amino acids long. Trimming cost V 6 bases and J 2 bases, with 6 bases left between them. Germline values: CDR1 SQVTM, CDR2 ANQGSEA. CDR3 DNA: TGCAGCGTCGGGACCACAGATACGCAGTATTTT. Amino acids: CSVGTTDTQYF.

V is TRBV5-1 and J is TRBJ2-3, with 8 bases fitting TRBD1. V was clipped by 4 bases and J by 2 bases; unmatched bases: 3. This CDR3 spans 14 amino acids. The V gene's germline CDR1 is SGHRS and CDR2 YFSETQ. The CDR3 nucleotides read TGCGCCAGCAGCCCGGACAGGGCCACAGATACGCAGTATTTT. Protein: CASSPDRATDTQYF.

The V call is TRBV7-3, the J call TRBJ1-1, with 7 bases identical to TRBD1. The J segment lost 7 bases and the V segment lost 0 bases, leaving 2 bases of the junction unmatched. The germline gives CDR1 SGHTA, CDR2 FQGTGA. This CDR3 spans 13 amino acids. CDR3 nucleotides: TGTGCCAGCAGCTTAACATACAGGGGTGAAGCTTTCTTT. This encodes CASSLTYRGEAFF. Complete variable domain (other parts from reference TRBV7-3 and TRBJ1-1): GAGVSQTPSNKVTEKGKYVELRCDPISGHTALYWYRQSLGQGPEFLIYFQGTGAADDSGLPNDRFFAVRPEGSVSTLKIQRTERGDSAVYLCASSLTYRGEAFFGQGTRLTVV.

The chain has TRBV5-5 and TRBJ2-3, with D perhaps matching TRBD1 (5 bases). Germline V gives CDR1 SGHKS, CDR2 YYEKEE (reference sequence). The CDR3 contains 16 residues. The V gene lost 0 bases and the J gene lost 5 bases, with 16 bases spanning the gap. The CDR3 protein is CASSLEGPGSEDTQYF. CDR3 DNA: TGTGCCAGCAGCTTGGAGGGGCCCGGTAGTGAAGATACGCAGTATTTT.

The chain joins TRBV6-6 to TRBJ2-7; TRBD2 matches at 8 bases. The length of the CDR3 is 14 residues. Trimming took 4 bases from V and 4 from J; bases not matched to a gene: 6. The germline V gene encodes CDR1 MNHNY and CDR2 SVGAGI (reference sequence). CDR3 coding DNA: TGTGCCAGCAGTTCCGGGACTAGGGAATACGAGCAGTACTTC. It specifies CASSSGTREYEQYF.